The sample holds many counts of the clone carrying this T cell receptor beta chain. This CDR3 has 15 amino acids. V dropped 2 bases and J dropped 3; count of bases not matched to a gene: 4. Germline V gene data show CDR1 as SGHTA and CDR2 as FQGTGA. TCRdb recomputed calls from the RT-PCR reads with MiXCR, one row per CDR3 protein. The table has more than 600,000 distinct CDR3 sequences, 12% to 15% seen once. Material for sequencing was memory CD4+ T cells from blood. The clonotype was recovered from a female donor in good health, serving as a healthy control. V usage is TRBV7-3 and J usage is TRBJ1-3; 7 positions match TRBD1. The CDR3 DNA follows: TGTGCCAGCAGCTTAGAGGGGGCGAGTGGAAACACCATATATTTT. Translated: CASSLEGASGNTIYF.